Below are 3 T cell receptor beta chains sequenced from a single sample in a study of technical replicates of blood from a few donors. TCRdb's copy holds only in-frame clones and misses some; the assay was immunoSEQ multiplex PCR. The table includes roughly 85,000 clones, 90% to 95% detected once. Input material: T cells isolated from PBMCs. These receptors were taken from a human donor in good health.

The chain couples TRBV6-5 to TRBJ2-3, with 7 positions matching TRBD2. V was pared by 5 bases and J by 6 bases, with 8 bases of the junction left unmatched. There are 14 residues in the CDR3. Germline CDR1 MNHEY, CDR2 SVGAGI. The CDR3 coding sequence is TGTGCCAGCAGTCGGGGACTGGGGGGGGATACGCAGTATTTT. Translating it yields CASSRGLGGDTQYF.

The chain uses TRBV7-9 and TRBJ1-1; 7 bases match TRBD1. This CDR3 comprises 14 residues. V dropped 6 bases and J dropped 4; count of bases not matched to a gene: 8. Germline CDR1 reads SEHNR; CDR2 reads FQNEAQ (reference sequence). CDR3 nucleotide sequence: TGTGCCAGCAGTAGGGGGCTAGGGAGCACTGAAGCTTTCTTT. Protein: CASSRGLGSTEAFF. Full variable domain (outside the CDR3, taken from reference TRBV7-9 and TRBJ1-1): DTGVSQNPRHKITKRGQNVTFRCDPISEHNRLYWYRQTLGQGPEFLTYFQNEAQLEKSRLLSDRFSAERPKGSFSTLEIQRTEQGDSAMYLCASSRGLGSTEAFFGQGTRLTVV.

The chain uses TRBV28 and TRBJ2-7; 10 nucleotides align to TRBD2. Germline CDR1 and CDR2: MDHEN and SYDVKM. The V gene end was trimmed by 5 bases and the J gene end by 3 bases; junction bases not matched to a gene: 10. This CDR3 is built from 16 residues. The CDR3 nucleotides read TGTGCCAGCAGTACGCCCTCTAGCGGGAGTGTCTACGAGCAGTACTTC. Amino acids: CASSTPSSGSVYEQYF.